This paragraph covers one T cell receptor beta chain sequence. The authors' processing: How many nucleated cells were present was estimated from reference gene primer amplification. Sequenced by immunoSEQ multiplex PCR; TCRdb stores in-frame clones only, minus some. V and J calls and clone size are given by that table; D and trimming were obtained from the DNA. The sample has roughly 140,000 clones, approximately 88% seen once; the top ten hold 1.7%. This CDR3 has 15 residues. Losses at the gene ends were 2 bases for V and 1 base for J; bases not matched to a gene: 3. Germline V gene data show CDR1 as SGHNT and CDR2 as YYREEE (reference sequence). The sample comes from a study of blood T cell repertoires in COVID-19. Whole-study context: COVID-19 samples, acute and convalescent, were from the United States, Italy and Spain. PBMCs, B-cell-depleted T cells, or T cells were the source of the cDNA or gDNA that made up the material.

This TCR was recovered from a woman between 45 and 60 years old with acute or convalescent COVID-19. Sequenced input: peripheral blood. This chain connects TRBV5-4 to TRBJ1-1; 9 nucleotides align to TRBD1. CDR3 region: CASSLTGGRNTEAFF. DNA for the CDR3: TGTGCCAGCAGCTTAACAGGGGGCAGGAACACTGAAGCTTTCTTT. Supplemented by reference TRBV5-4 and TRBJ1-1, the full variable domain reads ETGVTQSPTHLIKTRGQQVTLRCSSQSGHNTVSWYQQALGQGPQFIFQYYREEENGRGNFPPRFSGLQFPNYSSELNVNALELDDSALYLCASSLTGGRNTEAFFGQGTRLTVV.